The 5 T cell receptor beta chains listed next were all sequenced from one sample in a study of blood T cell repertoires in COVID-19. TCRdb's copy holds only in-frame clones and misses some; the assay was immunoSEQ multiplex PCR. Here the sample spans approximately 100,000 clones, roughly 92% being singletons. The sequencing input was peripheral blood. The receptor set was obtained from a man between 65 and 80 years old with acute or convalescent COVID-19.

This rearrangement joins TRBV24-1 to TRBJ1-5; TRBD1 aligns across 8 bases. Germline CDR1 KGHDR, CDR2 SFDVKD. The CDR3 sequence is 15 residues long. The junction had 8 bases not matched to a gene; V was cut back by 4 bases and J by 7 bases. DNA for the CDR3: TGTGCCACCAGTGACCTGATGGACAGGGCACAGCCCCAGCATTTT. Protein: CATSDLMDRAQPQHF.

This chain links TRBV6-6 with TRBJ2-1, with TRBD1 matching 11 bases. The CDR3 length is 15 residues. Trimming at V came to 5 bases and at J to 8 bases, leaving 8 bases not matched to a gene. CDR1 is MNHNY and CDR2 is SVGAGI in the germline V gene (reference sequence). The CDR3 reads CASSQHGTGGDEQFF. The CDR3 nucleotides are TGTGCCAGCAGTCAACATGGGACAGGGGGAGATGAGCAGTTCTTC.

The chain links TRBV19 to TRBJ2-1; TRBD2 agrees at 14 bases. This CDR3 region has 16 residues. V lost 5 bases, J lost 7 bases, and 7 bases stayed unmatched. The germline CDR1 and CDR2 sequences are LNHDA and SQIVND (reference sequence). The CDR3 reads CASSFAGTSGSNEQFF. The CDR3 nucleotides are TGTGCCAGTAGTTTCGCCGGGACTAGCGGGAGTAATGAGCAGTTCTTC.

This chain uses TRBV30 with TRBJ1-6, with D hard to call. Looked up from germline, CDR1 is GTSNPN and CDR2 is SVGIG (reference sequence). Trimming left V 2 bases short and J 8 bases short, with 10 bases between. The CDR3 consists of 13 residues. The DNA of the CDR3 is TGTGCCTGGAGTCGTCAGGACTATTCACCCCTCCACTTT. Its translation is CAWSRQDYSPLHF.

This clone turned up a few times. The chain couples TRBV2 to TRBJ1-1, with a weak D call TRBD1 (6 bases). Germline loops: CDR1 SNHLY, CDR2 FYNNEI. This CDR3 has 16 amino acids. Trimming cost V 2 bases and J 0 bases, with 13 bases left between them. DNA for the CDR3: TGTGCCAGCAGTGAACGTTGGGGGCTGATGAACACTGAAGCTTTCTTT. Translated: CASSERWGLMNTEAFF.